This entry lists 25 T cell receptor beta chains sequenced from one sample in a study of control samples from healthy donors and cancer patients. Libraries were prepared by immunoSEQ multiplex PCR; TCRdb keeps only in-frame clonotypes and omits some of them. The top ten clones hold approximately 0.99% of a sample with 50,000 or so clones, around 96% of them seen once. Sequencing was done on a sample of blood. The receptors shown here come from a woman under 30 in good health.

The DNA for the CDR3 is TGTGCCAGCAGCCAACACGCGGGGGGTTCCTACGAGCAGTACTTC. Translated, it gives CASSQHAGGSYEQYF. The chain employs TRBV6-5 and TRBJ2-7; 8 bases agree with TRBD2. V gave up 6 bases and J gave up 1 base; unmatched junction bases: 8. Germline V gives CDR1 MNHEY, CDR2 SVGAGI. CDR3 size: 15 residues.

The J gene is TRBJ1-2, the V gene TRBV3-1 (or the pseudogene TRBV3-2); possibly TRBD1 for D (6 bases). The germline gives CDR1 LGHDT, CDR2 YNNKEL (reference sequence). This CDR3 has 12 residues. V lost 7 bases and J lost 6, with 12 bases in between. CDR3 DNA: TGTGCCAGCACCGAGGGGGGGGATGGCTACACCTTC. Translation gives CASTEGGDGYTF.

The CDR3 loop reads CASRLMGGNTEAFF. DNA for the CDR3: TGTGCCAGCAGGTTAATGGGGGGGAACACTGAAGCTTTCTTT. The V gene is TRBV7-2, the J gene TRBJ1-1; D might be TRBD1 (5 bases). The CDR3 consists of 14 residues. The germline gives CDR1 SGHTA, CDR2 FQGNSA. Trimming removed 6 bases from V and 1 base from J, with 12 bases in between.

The chain uses TRBV19 and TRBJ1-1; D gene ambiguous. The V gene's germline CDR1 is LNHDA and CDR2 SQIVND (reference sequence). The CDR3 covers 14 residues. Trimming took off 3 bases at V and 1 base at J, with 9 bases between the two ends. CDR3 DNA sequence: TGTGCCAGTAGTATTCGTCCGGAGAACACTGAAGCTTTCTTT. It codes for CASSIRPENTEAFF.

The chain carries TRBV12-5 and TRBJ2-2; TRBD2 is a possible D gene (7 bases). Germline-derived CDR1 and CDR2 are LGHNT and FRNRAP. The V end was cut by 3 bases, the J end by 5 bases, with 16 bases between. The CDR3 has 16 amino acids. CDR3 region: CASGLVGGRRTGELFF. The CDR3, as DNA: TGTGCTAGTGGTTTAGTCGGGGGGCGTCGGACCGGGGAGCTGTTTTTT.

The V and J genes are TRBV29-1 and TRBJ1-2; D is ambiguous. Trimming took 4 bases from V and 3 from J, leaving 9 bases between them. Germline assignment: CDR1 SQVTM and CDR2 ANQGSEA. This CDR3 has 12 amino acids. The CDR3 bases are TGCAGCGTTGTGGGAGAATACTATGGCTACACCTTC. Translation gives CSVVGEYYGYTF. Drawing the rest from reference TRBV29-1 and TRBJ1-2, the complete variable domain is SAVISQKPSRDICQRGTSLTIQCQVDSQVTMMFWYRQQPGQSLTLIATANQGSEATYESGFVIDKFPISRPNLTFSTLTVSNMSPEDSSIYLCSVVGEYYGYTFGSGTRLTVV.

V is TRBV27 and J is TRBJ2-1; 8 bases map to TRBD2. The CDR3 sequence is 16 residues long. V lost 6 bases, J lost 6 bases, and 13 bases stayed unmatched. The germline V gene has CDR1 MNHEY and CDR2 SMNVEV (reference sequence). The CDR3 reads CASRAYSGGPVNEQFF. CDR3 nucleotide sequence: TGTGCCAGCAGAGCTTACTCGGGGGGGCCGGTCAATGAGCAGTTCTTC.

The rearrangement uses TRBV29-1 and TRBJ1-5; tentatively, D is TRBD1 (5 bases). Germline V gene sequence: CDR1 SQVTM, CDR2 ANQGSEA. The CDR3 is 12 residues long. The V end lost 4 bases, the J end lost 4 bases, and 8 bases lay between the germline ends. CDR3 coding DNA: TGCAGCGTTGGTACAGGTAATCAGCCCCAGCATTTT. It codes for CSVGTGNQPQHF.

The CDR3 sequence: CASSPTPTGNYGYTF. CDR3 DNA sequence: TGTGCCAGCAGTCCGACCCCGACAGGGAACTATGGCTACACCTTC. The chain is built from TRBV27 and TRBJ1-2; 7 nucleotides agree with TRBD1. The CDR3 sequence is 15 residues long. Germline V gene data show CDR1 as MNHEY and CDR2 as SMNVEV (reference sequence). The trim removed 5 bases at V and 2 bases at J, leaving 8 bases unmatched.

The chain couples TRBV28 to TRBJ1-1; no clear D. CDR3 size: 14 residues. CDR1 is MDHEN and CDR2 is SYDVKM in the germline V gene. Between the trimmed V and J ends, which lost 6 bases and 0 bases, there was a span of 11 bases. DNA for the CDR3: TGTGCCAGCAGAGGATCAGCTGTGAACACTGAAGCTTTCTTT. It specifies CASRGSAVNTEAFF.

This chain uses TRBV29-1 with TRBJ1-1, with D unclear. The CDR3 contains 11 residues. V was clipped by 4 bases and J by 1 base, with 4 bases between them. Germline CDR1 SQVTM, CDR2 ANQGSEA. This CDR3 is CSVGKNTEAFF. CDR3 in DNA: TGCAGCGTTGGAAAGAACACTGAAGCTTTCTTT.

This sequence joins TRBV6-4 and TRBJ2-3; no clear D gene. The CDR3 loop spans 15 amino acids. Germline-derived CDR1 and CDR2 are MRHNA and SNTAGT. The germline V and J ends were trimmed by 2 bases and 1 base, with 10 bases remaining between them. The CDR3 here is CASSDLAGGTDTQYF. The CDR3, as DNA: TGTGCCAGCAGTGACCTTGCTGGCGGCACAGATACGCAGTATTTT.

The chain recombines TRBV5-1 with TRBJ2-3; 8 nucleotides align to TRBD1. V shed 0 bases and J 4 bases; nucleotides not matched to a gene: 7. The CDR3 is 16 amino acids. The germline CDR1 and CDR2 sequences are SGHRS and YFSETQ. The CDR3 DNA follows: TGCGCCAGCAGCTTGGGCGGACAGGGAGTTGCAGATACGCAGTATTTT. Residues: CASSLGGQGVADTQYF.

This chain links TRBV3-1 (or the pseudogene TRBV3-2) with TRBJ1-2, with D perhaps matching TRBD1 (5 bases). Germline CDR1 is LGHDT and CDR2 is YNNKEL (reference sequence). The CDR3 is 14 residues long. V was shortened by 0 bases and J by 4 bases, with 9 bases between the two germline ends. The chain's CDR3 is CASSQDDRSYGYTF. CDR3 bases: TGTGCCAGCAGCCAAGATGACAGATCCTATGGCTACACCTTC.

This rearrangement joins TRBV6-1 to TRBJ2-7; tentative D call: TRBD1 (6 bases). V was clipped by 0 bases and J by 0 bases, with 9 bases between them. The V gene's germline CDR1 is MNHNS and CDR2 SASEGT. This CDR3 is 15 amino acids long. The CDR3, as DNA: TGTGCCAGCAGTGAAGCGGGGGCCAGCTCCTACGAGCAGTACTTC. Translation: CASSEAGASSYEQYF.

The chain links TRBV7-8 to TRBJ2-1; 14 nucleotides line up with TRBD2. Germline V gene lookup returns CDR1 SGHVS and CDR2 FQNEAQ. J lost 7 bases, V lost 5 bases, and 10 bases had no gene match. This CDR3 has 17 amino acids. Here the CDR3 DNA reads TGTGCCAGCAGCCCACCATCAGGGACTAGCGGGGGTAATGAGCAGTTCTTC. It encodes CASSPPSGTSGGNEQFF.

The chain has TRBV19 and TRBJ1-2, with 9 bases fitting TRBD1. Trimming removed 5 bases from V and 0 bases from J; junction bases left unmatched: 4. This CDR3 has 15 amino acids. Germline V lookup: CDR1 LNHDA, CDR2 SQIVND (reference sequence). The CDR3 DNA reads TGTGCCAGTAGTCCTTGGACAGGGGCTAACTATGGCTACACCTTC. Amino acids: CASSPWTGANYGYTF.

V usage is TRBV18 and J usage is TRBJ2-7; the D call may be TRBD1 or TRBD2 (6 bases each). Germline V gene sequence: CDR1 KGHSH, CDR2 LQKENI. V lost 3 bases, J lost 7 bases, and 13 bases lay in between. The CDR3 loop spans 13 amino acids. CDR3 in DNA: TGTGCCAGCTCACCGAAGGGGGGCTGGGAGCAGTACTTC. Translated: CASSPKGGWEQYF. Full variable domain (outside the CDR3, taken from reference TRBV18 and TRBJ2-7): NAGVMQNPRHLVRRRGQEARLRCSPMKGHSHVYWYRQLPEEGLKFMVYLQKENIIDESGMPKERFSAEFPKEGPSILRIQQVVRGDSAAYFCASSPKGGWEQYFGPGTRLTVT.

The V call is TRBV3-1 (or the pseudogene TRBV3-2), the J call TRBJ2-4, with D possibly being TRBD2 (5 bases). V was shortened by 3 bases and J by 1 base, with 13 bases between the two germline ends. The CDR3 spans 16 residues. The germline V gene has CDR1 LGHDT and CDR2 YNNKEL (reference sequence). The CDR3 protein is CASSQDGEVAKNIQYF. In nucleotides, the CDR3 is TGTGCCAGCAGCCAGGACGGGGAAGTTGCCAAAAACATTCAGTACTTC.

The chain joins TRBV7-2 to TRBJ2-3; D is ambiguous. The CDR3 runs to 14 residues. Per germline, CDR1 SGHTA and CDR2 FQGNSA. The V end was cut by 5 bases, the J end by 3 bases, with 12 bases between. The CDR3 here is CASSPTSRTDTQYF. The DNA of the CDR3 is TGTGCCAGCAGCCCGACCTCTAGAACAGATACGCAGTATTTT.

The chain has TRBV25-1 and TRBJ1-2; D is undetermined. Trimming removed 4 bases from V and 8 bases from J, with 14 bases in between. From germline, CDR1 is MGHDK and CDR2 SYGVNS. The CDR3 consists of 13 residues. CDR3 nucleotides: TGTGCCAGCAGTGTCGCAGGAAAGATGGGCTACACCTTC. The encoded protein is CASSVAGKMGYTF.

The gene calls are TRBV18 and TRBJ1-2; D ambiguous. The CDR3 has 14 residues. V gave up 3 bases and J gave up 7 bases, with 15 bases separating them. From germline, CDR1 is KGHSH and CDR2 LQKENI. This CDR3 reads CASSPGFPGFGYTF. The CDR3 DNA reads TGTGCCAGCTCACCTGGCTTCCCGGGGTTTGGCTACACCTTC.

The chain's CDR3 is CASQSEGARVTGELFF. The CDR3 bases are TGTGCCAGCCAGTCGGAGGGGGCAAGGGTCACCGGGGAGCTGTTTTTT. The gene calls are TRBV2 and TRBJ2-2, with TRBD1 as a possible D gene (7 bases). In germline, CDR1 is SNHLY, CDR2 FYNNEI. The CDR3 is 16 residues long. V lost 8 bases and J 4 bases, leaving 20 bases between the germline ends.

The genes are TRBV7-2 and TRBJ2-7, with 9 bases that match TRBD2. The CDR3 runs to 16 residues. Germline V gene lookup returns CDR1 SGHTA and CDR2 FQGNSA. The trim removed 5 bases at V and 3 bases at J, leaving 11 bases unmatched. The CDR3 region is CASSDLGLASVYEQYF. The CDR3 DNA is TGTGCCAGCAGCGACTTGGGACTAGCAAGCGTCTACGAGCAGTACTTC.

The rearrangement joins TRBV2 to TRBJ1-2; D gene ambiguous. Germline values: CDR1 SNHLY, CDR2 FYNNEI. V dropped 7 bases and J dropped 1 base, with 10 bases sitting between them. CDR3 size: 13 residues. The CDR3 region is CASTGSLNYGYTF. As DNA, the CDR3 is TGTGCCAGCACAGGCAGCCTTAACTATGGCTACACCTTC.